This T cell receptor beta chain was sequenced for a study of cytomegalovirus exposure and HLA in healthy donors. Study-wide points: Sequencing depth across donors, presence/absence analyses assumed, was roughly uniform.

The study ran its PCR with 60 Vbeta and 13 Jbeta primers. The method was immunoSEQ multiplex PCR; TCRdb's version includes in-frame clones alone and lacks a portion of them. The data show under 120,000 clones, around 80% seen once. This clone was observed once. The antigen remains unidentified. The germline V gene encodes CDR1 MNHEY and CDR2 SVGAGI. The germline V and J ends were trimmed by 0 bases and 0 bases, with 12 bases remaining between them. The length of the CDR3 is 16 residues. The genes are TRBV6-5 and TRBJ2-7; D is possibly TRBD2 (6 bases). Material for sequencing was PBMCs. The receptor's source is a female donor in good health and CMV-seropositive. Written as DNA, the CDR3 is TGTGCCAGCAGTTACTCTGGGGACTTCCCCTCCTACGAGCAGTACTTC. Translation gives CASSYSGDFPSYEQYF.